These 10 T cell receptor beta chains came from one sample sequenced in a study of T-cell reconstitution after alpha-beta-depleted transplantation in children. Unique molecular identifiers were used to barcode this TCRbeta library. MiXCR, run by TCRdb on the PCR reads, gives a single entry per CDR3 protein. Here the sample spans roughly 190,000 distinct CDR3 sequences, approximately 14% being singletons. The sample here was PBMCs from the stem cell graft donor, taken from the stem cell graft. These receptors all stem from a human donor who donated a stem cell graft to a child with acute lymphoblastic leukemia.

This clonotype came up many times. V gene TRBV3-1 combines with J gene TRBJ1-2, with a possible D match to TRBD1 (5 bases). The germline V and J ends were trimmed by 4 bases and 2 bases, with 20 bases remaining between them. Germline V gives CDR1 LGHDT, CDR2 YNNKEL (reference sequence). The CDR3 covers 17 residues. This CDR3 is CASSPGWVGEKNYGYTF. The CDR3 region has the DNA TGTGCCAGCAGCCCAGGGTGGGTGGGTGAGAAGAACTATGGCTACACCTTC.

This clonotype was seen ten or more times. The chain carries TRBV7-2 and TRBJ1-1; 9 bases are a match to TRBD1. V was clipped by 1 base and J by 11 bases; unmatched bases: 8. From germline, CDR1 is SGHTA and CDR2 FQGNSA. The CDR3 contains 14 residues. CDR3 sequence: CASSLGTGAPAAFF. The CDR3 DNA follows: TGTGCCAGCAGCTTAGGGACAGGGGCCCCCGCGGCTTTCTTT.

This clonotype has more than one count but fewer than ten. The chain joins TRBV30 to TRBJ1-1; tentative D call: TRBD1 (6 bases). The CDR3 spans 13 residues. The V gene lost 3 bases and the J gene lost 0 bases, with 8 bases spanning the gap. The germline V gene has CDR1 GTSNPN and CDR2 SVGIG (reference sequence). The CDR3 is CAWRQGMNTEAFF. As DNA, the CDR3 is TGTGCCTGGAGACAGGGAATGAACACTGAAGCTTTCTTT. Combining the CDR3 with reference TRBV30 and TRBJ1-1 gives the whole variable domain SQTIHQWPATLVQPVGSPLSLECTVEGTSNPNLYWYRQAAGRGLQLLFYSVGIGQISSEVPQNLSASRPQDRQFILSSKKLLLSDSGFYLCAWRQGMNTEAFFGQGTRLTVV.

This clonotype showed up many times. This rearrangement joins TRBV12-3 or TRBV12-4 to TRBJ2-7; D may be TRBD1 (5 bases). The CDR3 consists of 15 residues. The V end was cut by 6 bases, the J end by 0 bases, with 15 bases between. Here the CDR3 reads CASSPGAGNSYEQYF. The CDR3 DNA follows: TGTGCCAGCAGCCCTGGGGCAGGTAACTCCTACGAGCAGTACTTC.

This clonotype was seen repeatedly, ten times or more. The V call is TRBV20-1, the J call TRBJ1-1, with TRBD1 identical over 8 bases. CDR1 is DFQATT, CDR2 SNEGSKA, per germline (reference sequence). The CDR3 spans 15 residues. J gave up 4 bases and V 0 bases, and 7 bases lay outside the gene matches. The CDR3 sequence: CSARDPNRGATEAFF. CDR3 nucleotides: TGCAGTGCTAGAGATCCGAACAGGGGGGCCACTGAAGCTTTCTTT.

This clonotype has more than one count but fewer than ten. The chain links TRBV25-1 to TRBJ2-7; 7 nucleotides align to TRBD1. The CDR3 contains 14 residues. V lost 5 bases, J lost 5 bases, and 9 bases stayed unmatched. Germline-derived CDR1 and CDR2 are MGHDK and SYGVNS. The CDR3, as DNA: TGTGCCAGCAGTATAAGGACAGGTATCAACGAGCAGTACTTC. Translated: CASSIRTGINEQYF.

As regards this clonotype: A much larger clone sits a single nucleotide away, making a read error possible. V gene TRBV28 combines with J gene TRBJ2-3; TRBD2 is a possible D gene (5 bases). In germline, CDR1 is MDHEN, CDR2 SYDVKM. The V gene lost 6 bases and the J gene lost 7 bases, with 20 bases spanning the gap. CDR3 length equals 15 residues. The CDR3 sequence is CASSHYREIAYTQYF. As DNA, the CDR3 is TGTGCCAGCAGCCATTATAGGGAGATCGCATATACGCAGTATTTT.

As for this clonotype: This may stem from a read error, because a much larger clone lies one nucleotide away. The J gene is TRBJ2-7, the V gene TRBV5-6, with D perhaps TRBD1 or TRBD2 (5 bases each). The germline V and J ends were trimmed by 4 bases and 6 bases, with 11 bases remaining between them. CDR1 SGHDT and CDR2 YYEEEE come from the germline V gene. The CDR3 length is 12 residues. This CDR3 reads CASSLGTGEQYF. As DNA, the CDR3 is TGTGCCAGCAGCCTGGGGACGGGCGAGCAGTACTTC.

This clonotype occurred many times. The chain couples TRBV5-1 to TRBJ1-2, with 7 bases matching TRBD1. Per germline, CDR1 SGHRS and CDR2 YFSETQ. Trimming at V came to 7 bases and at J to 7 bases, leaving 10 bases not matched to a gene. The CDR3 loop spans 13 amino acids. This chain's CDR3 is CASALGTEGGYTF. In nucleotides, the CDR3 is TGCGCCAGCGCCTTAGGGACAGAAGGTGGCTACACCTTC.

This clonotype was counted ten times or more. The chain uses TRBV12-3 or TRBV12-4 and TRBJ2-5; D ambiguous. The germline V and J ends were trimmed by 5 bases and 5 bases, with 6 bases remaining between them. The CDR3 has 11 amino acids. In nucleotides, the CDR3 is TGTGCCAGCAGTCAAGGGGAGACCCAGTACTTC. This sequence encodes CASSQGETQYF.